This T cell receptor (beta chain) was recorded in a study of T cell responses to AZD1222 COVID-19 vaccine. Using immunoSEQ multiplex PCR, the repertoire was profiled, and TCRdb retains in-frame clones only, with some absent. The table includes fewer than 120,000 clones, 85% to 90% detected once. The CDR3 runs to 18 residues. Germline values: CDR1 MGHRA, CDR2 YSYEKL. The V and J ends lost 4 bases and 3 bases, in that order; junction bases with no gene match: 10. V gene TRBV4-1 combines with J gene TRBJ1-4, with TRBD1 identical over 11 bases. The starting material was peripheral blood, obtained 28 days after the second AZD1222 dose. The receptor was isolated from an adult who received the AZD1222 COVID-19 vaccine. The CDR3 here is CASSRWDRGDSSNEKLFF. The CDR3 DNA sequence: TGCGCCAGCAGCCGTTGGGACAGGGGGGATAGCTCTAATGAAAAACTGTTTTTT.